This TCR beta chain is drawn from a study of vaccination effects on CD4 cells after COVID-19. In germline, CDR1 is KGHSH, CDR2 LQKENI. CDR3 length equals 14 residues. J was trimmed by 5 bases and V by 2 bases; bases with no gene match: 5. Measured with immunoSEQ multiplex PCR; TCRdb has only the in-frame clones, and not every one. The sample lists 62,000 or so clones, about 80% occurring once. Before sequencing, viral peptide pools were used by the ViraFEST assay to expand antigen-specific CD4+ T cells. Cells that had been cultured for nine to eleven days were the source of isolated CD4+ T cells. The healthy vaccine recipients, who had no prior SARS-CoV-2 infection, showed negative nucleocapsid antibodies. In regard to this clone: The antigen remains unidentified.

This chain uses TRBV18 with TRBJ1-1, with 7 bases that match TRBD1. Source: CD4+ T cells from PBMCs cultured with SARS-CoV-2 spike peptides, taken before COVID-19 vaccination. The sequence derives from a human donor who received a COVID-19 vaccine. The DNA of the CDR3 is TGTGCCAGCTCACCAACGACAGGGAATACTGAAGCTTTCTTT. Encoded protein: CASSPTTGNTEAFF.